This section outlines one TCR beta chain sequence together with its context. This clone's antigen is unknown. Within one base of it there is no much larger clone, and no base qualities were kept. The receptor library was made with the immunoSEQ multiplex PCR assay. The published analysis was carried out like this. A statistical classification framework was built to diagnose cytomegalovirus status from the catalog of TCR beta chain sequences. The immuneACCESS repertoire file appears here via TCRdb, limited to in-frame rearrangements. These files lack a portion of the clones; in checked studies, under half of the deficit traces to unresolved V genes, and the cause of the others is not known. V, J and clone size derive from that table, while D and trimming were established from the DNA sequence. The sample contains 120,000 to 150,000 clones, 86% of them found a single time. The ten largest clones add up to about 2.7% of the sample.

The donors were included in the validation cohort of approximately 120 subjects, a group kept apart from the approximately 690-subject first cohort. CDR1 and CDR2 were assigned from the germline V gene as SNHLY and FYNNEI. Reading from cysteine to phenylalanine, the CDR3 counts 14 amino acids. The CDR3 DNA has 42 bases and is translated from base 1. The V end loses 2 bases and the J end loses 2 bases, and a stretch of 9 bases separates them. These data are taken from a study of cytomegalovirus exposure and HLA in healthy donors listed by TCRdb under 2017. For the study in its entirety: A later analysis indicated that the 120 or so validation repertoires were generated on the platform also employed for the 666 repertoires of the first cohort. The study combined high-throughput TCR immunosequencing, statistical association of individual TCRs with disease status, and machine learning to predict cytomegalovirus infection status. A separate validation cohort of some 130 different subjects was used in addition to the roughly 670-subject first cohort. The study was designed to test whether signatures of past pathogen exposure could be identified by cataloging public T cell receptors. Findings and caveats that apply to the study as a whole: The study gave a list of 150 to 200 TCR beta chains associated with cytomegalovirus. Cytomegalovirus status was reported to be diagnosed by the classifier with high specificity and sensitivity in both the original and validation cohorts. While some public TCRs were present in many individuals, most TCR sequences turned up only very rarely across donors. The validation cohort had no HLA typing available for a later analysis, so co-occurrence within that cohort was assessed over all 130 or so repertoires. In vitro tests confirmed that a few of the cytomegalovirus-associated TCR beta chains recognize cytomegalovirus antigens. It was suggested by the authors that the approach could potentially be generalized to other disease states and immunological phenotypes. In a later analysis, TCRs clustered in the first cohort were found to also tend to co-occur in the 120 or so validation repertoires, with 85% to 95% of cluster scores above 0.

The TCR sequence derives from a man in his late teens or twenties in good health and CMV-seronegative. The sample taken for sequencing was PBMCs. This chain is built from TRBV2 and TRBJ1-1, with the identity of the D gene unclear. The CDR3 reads CASSELGVNTEAFF. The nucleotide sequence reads TGTGCCAGCAGTGAACTGGGAGTCAACACTGAAGCTTTCTTT.